The TCR beta chain described here comes from a study of graft-versus-host responses after intestinal transplantation. The method was immunoSEQ multiplex PCR; TCRdb's version includes in-frame clones alone and lacks a portion of them. Found here are about 97,000 clones, over 75% of them singletons; the top ten hold about 16%. The clonotype originates from a human patient who received an intestinal transplant, so some T cells may come from the graft donor. Here the sequenced sample was PBMCs, taken approximately 470 days after intestinal transplant.

The CDR3, as DNA: TGTGCCAGCAGGACAGGTTACACTGAAGCTTTCTTT. Translation gives CASRTGYTEAFF. V usage is TRBV19 and J usage is TRBJ1-1; 7 nucleotides align to TRBD1. CDR1 and CDR2 from the germline V gene are LNHDA and SQIVND (reference sequence). The CDR3 length is 12 residues. After removal of 9 bases from V and 3 bases from J, the junction contained 4 bases not matched to a gene.